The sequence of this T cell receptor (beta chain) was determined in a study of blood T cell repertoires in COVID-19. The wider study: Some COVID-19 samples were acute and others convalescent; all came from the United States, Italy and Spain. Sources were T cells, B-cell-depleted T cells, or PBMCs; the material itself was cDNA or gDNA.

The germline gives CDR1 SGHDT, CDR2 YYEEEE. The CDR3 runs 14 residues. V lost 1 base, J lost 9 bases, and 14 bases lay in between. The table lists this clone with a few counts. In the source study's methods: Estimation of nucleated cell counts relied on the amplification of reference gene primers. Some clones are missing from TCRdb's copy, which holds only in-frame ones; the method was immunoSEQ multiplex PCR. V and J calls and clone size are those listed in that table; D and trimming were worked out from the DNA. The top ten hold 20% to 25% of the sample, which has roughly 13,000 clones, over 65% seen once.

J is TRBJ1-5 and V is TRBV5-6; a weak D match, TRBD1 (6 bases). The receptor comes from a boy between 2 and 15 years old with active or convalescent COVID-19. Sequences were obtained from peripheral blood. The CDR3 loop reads CASSLRGAVSPQHF. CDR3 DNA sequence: TGTGCCAGCAGCTTGCGGGGGGCTGTTTCGCCCCAGCATTTT.